This T cell receptor beta chain was identified during a study of cytomegalovirus exposure and HLA in healthy donors. Overall study results and limits: According to an earlier analysis, most TCR beta V segments yielded productive rearrangements about 90% or about 30% of the time.

As concerns this clone: Its antigen is as yet unknown.

The germline V gene has CDR1 SGHRS and CDR2 YFSETQ. CDR3 length: 16 amino acids. J was trimmed by 2 bases and V by 0 bases; bases with no gene match: 4. 13 Jbeta primers and 60 Vbeta primers were used for the PCR. Clones were sequenced by immunoSEQ multiplex PCR, and TCRdb holds only the in-frame ones, with some missing. Its listing shows some 75,000 clones. This chain links TRBV5-1 with TRBJ2-1; 8 bases fit TRBD2. The sample consisted of PBMCs. This clonotype was obtained from a female donor in good health and CMV-seropositive. CDR3 sequence: CASSLATGGPYNEQFF. CDR3 nucleotide sequence: TGCGCCAGCAGCTTGGCCACGGGGGGGCCCTACAATGAGCAGTTCTTC.